The next 8 T cell receptor beta chains were all read from a single sample in a study of T cell changes during pregnancy in multiple sclerosis. Using immunoSEQ multiplex PCR, the repertoire was profiled, and TCRdb retains in-frame clones only, with some absent. Among 100,000 or so clones listed, roughly nine tenths were seen once. Material: peripheral blood, obtained after pregnancy. The receptors come from a female donor with multiple sclerosis, enrolled in a pregnancy study.

V usage is TRBV4-1 and J usage is TRBJ1-1; D may be TRBD1 (5 bases). The DNA end lines up better with TRBJ1-6; the J call may be wrong. Germline V gene lookup returns CDR1 MGHRA and CDR2 YSYEKL. The CDR3 totals 12 residues. The CDR3 nucleotides read TGCGCCAGCAGCCAAGCCGCCCAGGGACTCCACTTT. It codes for CASSQAAQGLHF.

The V gene is TRBV6-1, the J gene TRBJ2-3; 12 bases are a match to TRBD2. CDR3 length: 17 residues. CDR1 and CDR2 from the germline V gene are MNHNS and SASEGT. With 3 bases clipped from V and 2 bases from J, the junction kept 6 bases outside the gene matches. CDR3: CASSDATSGGSTDTQYF. CDR3 coding DNA: TGTGCCAGCAGTGACGCGACTAGCGGGGGATCCACAGATACGCAGTATTTT.

This clone has a single count. This chain uses TRBV19 with TRBJ2-7, with 9 bases aligning to TRBD1. The ends lost 3 bases at V and 6 bases at J; junction bases unmatched: 3. The CDR3 length is 13 residues. The V gene's germline CDR1 is LNHDA and CDR2 SQIVND (reference sequence). The CDR3 nucleotides read TGTGCCAGTAGTATCGGGACAGGGACCGAGCAGTACTTC. Its protein product is CASSIGTGTEQYF.

This clone was detected a few times. The chain couples TRBV29-1 to TRBJ1-2; D may be TRBD1 (6 bases). Germline V gene lookup returns CDR1 SQVTM and CDR2 ANQGSEA. This CDR3 is 12 amino acids long. Trimming cost V 3 bases and J 4 bases, with 9 bases left between them. For the CDR3, the DNA is TGCAGCGTTGAGGGGGCCCGCTATGGCTACACCTTC. Its translation: CSVEGARYGYTF.

The V gene is TRBV19, the J gene TRBJ2-7, with D possibly being TRBD1 (5 bases). This CDR3 has 14 residues. Germline CDR1 and CDR2: LNHDA and SQIVND (reference sequence). Deletions cut 2 bases from V and 3 bases from J, with 11 bases between. The CDR3 is CASSISVRDYEQYF. CDR3 nucleotides: TGTGCCAGTAGTATAAGCGTCAGGGACTACGAGCAGTACTTC.

This clone was observed at least ten times. The chain joins TRBV5-6 to TRBJ2-7; 8 nucleotides line up with TRBD2. This CDR3 spans 15 amino acids. With 3 bases clipped from V and 5 bases from J, the junction kept 10 bases outside the gene matches. CDR1 is SGHDT and CDR2 is YYEEEE in the germline V gene. The CDR3 sequence is CASSWTSRGVHEQYF. In DNA, the CDR3 is TGTGCCAGCAGCTGGACTAGCCGAGGCGTCCACGAGCAGTACTTC.

The rearrangement links TRBV30 to TRBJ1-5, with 8 bases identical to TRBD1. CDR1 and CDR2 from the germline V gene are GTSNPN and SVGIG (reference sequence). The CDR3 loop spans 14 amino acids. V lost 2 bases to trimming and J lost 5 bases; unmatched junction nucleotides: 5. The CDR3 bases are TGTGCCTGGAGTCACAGGGGGGGGGATCAGCCCCAGCATTTT. It translates to CAWSHRGGDQPQHF.

The V gene is TRBV5-4, the J gene TRBJ1-6; D is unclear. The CDR3 loop spans 14 amino acids. CDR1 and CDR2 (germline): SGHNT, YYREEE (reference sequence). V was cut by 0 bases and J by 11 bases, with 12 bases left in between. The CDR3 loop is CASSLARESAPLHF. The CDR3 coding sequence is TGTGCCAGCAGCTTGGCTAGGGAGAGTGCACCCCTCCACTTT. The entire variable domain, with the rest obtained from reference TRBV5-4 and TRBJ1-6, is as follows: ETGVTQSPTHLIKTRGQQVTLRCSSQSGHNTVSWYQQALGQGPQFIFQYYREEENGRGNFPPRFSGLQFPNYSSELNVNALELDDSALYLCASSLARESAPLHFGNGTRLTVT.